The 9 T cell receptor beta chains below come from one sample, sequenced in a study of blood T cell repertoires in COVID-19. Measured with immunoSEQ multiplex PCR; TCRdb has only the in-frame clones, and not every one. The sample has nearly 80,000 clones; roughly 84% are singletons. What was sequenced was peripheral blood. The receptors come from a man aged 50 to 59 with acute or convalescent COVID-19.

Only a few counts were recorded for this clone. The chain joins TRBV30 to TRBJ1-5, with 9 bases identical to TRBD1. Germline lookup yields CDR1 GTSNPN and CDR2 SVGIG (reference sequence). This CDR3 region has 15 residues. V gave up 2 bases and J gave up 6 bases; unmatched junction bases: 8. The CDR3 sequence is CAWSIRDREGQPQHF. CDR3 nucleotides: TGTGCCTGGAGTATCCGGGACAGGGAGGGTCAGCCCCAGCATTTT.

This sequence joins TRBV6-6 and TRBJ1-5; no firm D call. Germline assignment: CDR1 MNHNY and CDR2 SVGAGI (reference sequence). The CDR3 runs to 12 residues. The germline V and J ends were trimmed by 6 bases and 5 bases, with 8 bases remaining between them. DNA of the CDR3: TGTGCCAGCAGCGTGACTGATCAGCCCCAGCATTTT. It codes for CASSVTDQPQHF.

The genes are TRBV4-3 and TRBJ1-4, with TRBD1 matching 9 bases. Losses at the gene ends were 0 bases for V and 3 bases for J; bases not matched to a gene: 8. The CDR3 covers 18 residues. From germline, CDR1 is LGHNA and CDR2 YSLEER. CDR3 residues: CASSQDPGQGSANEKLFF. CDR3 bases: TGCGCCAGCAGCCAAGATCCTGGACAGGGGTCCGCTAATGAAAAACTGTTTTTT.

This rearrangement joins TRBV24-1 to TRBJ2-3, with 7 bases that match TRBD2. The CDR3 sequence is 16 residues long. Germline assignment: CDR1 KGHDR and CDR2 SFDVKD. The trim removed 5 bases at V and 0 bases at J, leaving 7 bases unmatched. CDR3 nucleotides: TGTGCCACCAGTGGGGAAGCGGGAAAGAGCACAGATACGCAGTATTTT. It codes for CATSGEAGKSTDTQYF.

This chain joins TRBV5-8 and TRBJ1-1; D gene unclear. Trimming took off 7 bases at V and 0 bases at J, with 16 bases between the two ends. Germline CDR1 reads SGHTS; CDR2 reads YDEGEE. The CDR3 sequence is 15 residues long. The CDR3 DNA reads TGTGCCAGCTCCCTTGGAGCATCCATGAACACTGAAGCTTTCTTT. This translates into CASSLGASMNTEAFF.

This chain joins TRBV10-1 and TRBJ2-2, with unresolved D. The germline gives CDR1 WNHNN, CDR2 SYGVQD (reference sequence). The CDR3 totals 14 residues. V lost 5 bases to trimming and J lost 1 base, with 8 bases between them. The DNA for the CDR3 is TGCGCCAGCAGTTCCTATCTGAACACCGGGGAGCTGTTTTTT. Its protein is CASSSYLNTGELFF.

This chain uses TRBV18 with TRBJ1-5; perhaps TRBD1 as D (5 bases). The CDR3 runs 15 residues. Trimming removed 6 bases at V and 0 bases at J, with 12 bases between. The germline gives CDR1 KGHSH, CDR2 LQKENI. CDR3 nucleotide sequence: TGTGCCAGCTCGTCGGGGGTTGATAGCAATCAGCCCCAGCATTTT. It is translated as CASSSGVDSNQPQHF. Full variable domain (remainder filled in from reference TRBV18 and TRBJ1-5): NAGVMQNPRHLVRRRGQEARLRCSPMKGHSHVYWYRQLPEEGLKFMVYLQKENIIDESGMPKERFSAEFPKEGPSILRIQQVVRGDSAAYFCASSSGVDSNQPQHFGDGTRLSIL.

This rearrangement joins TRBV9 to TRBJ2-3; D unresolved. The CDR3 has 14 residues. The V end lost 4 bases, the J end lost 1 base, and 10 bases lay between the germline ends. Germline CDR1 SGDLS, CDR2 YYNGEE. The CDR3 protein is CASSTLGGTDTQYF. CDR3 coding DNA: TGTGCCAGCAGCACTCTTGGTGGCACAGATACGCAGTATTTT.

This rearrangement joins TRBV6-1 to TRBJ2-4, with 10 bases identical to TRBD1. This CDR3 has 16 amino acids. With V trimmed by 3 bases and J by 6 bases, 8 bases remained unmatched. CDR1 is MNHNS, CDR2 SASEGT, per germline. The CDR3: CASSDAGTGVSNIQYF. CDR3 nucleotide sequence: TGTGCCAGCAGTGATGCGGGGACAGGGGTGTCAAACATTCAGTACTTC.